The 27 T cell receptor beta chains below were found in one sample sequenced in a study of blood T cell repertoires in COVID-19. Assay used: immunoSEQ multiplex PCR; TCRdb lists only in-frame clones, some missing. The sample has 380,000 or so clones, approximately 88% seen once. The sequencing sample was made of peripheral blood. All receptors derive from a man aged 40-49 years with acute or convalescent COVID-19.

The V and J genes are TRBV5-1 and TRBJ2-1; 12 bases match TRBD2. Germline assignment: CDR1 SGHRS and CDR2 YFSETQ. The CDR3 has 15 residues. After removal of 4 bases from V and 5 bases from J, the junction contained 4 bases not matched to a gene. This CDR3 reads CASSRTSGTNNEQFF. In nucleotides, the CDR3 is TGCGCCAGCAGCAGGACTAGCGGGACTAACAATGAGCAGTTCTTC.

This clone was recorded only once. V is TRBV5-6 and J is TRBJ1-1; D gene uncertain. Germline CDR1 SGHDT, CDR2 YYEEEE. Deletions cut 0 bases from V and 4 bases from J, with 7 bases between. This CDR3 is 13 amino acids long. The CDR3 here is CASSLGAFTEAFF. The CDR3 region has the DNA TGTGCCAGCAGCTTGGGGGCTTTCACTGAAGCTTTCTTT.

The count of this clone is one. The V gene is TRBV11-1, the J gene TRBJ1-2; possibly TRBD1 for D (5 bases). This CDR3 spans 16 amino acids. Germline V gene data show CDR1 as SGHAT and CDR2 as FQDESV (reference sequence). V shed 0 bases and J shed 6 bases, with 17 bases lying between them. The CDR3 sequence is CASSLAAGEWRNGYTF. The CDR3 DNA follows: TGTGCCAGCAGCTTAGCCGCGGGGGAATGGAGGAATGGCTACACCTTC.

The chain couples TRBV9 to TRBJ2-3; 8 positions agree with TRBD2. The junction had 7 bases not matched to a gene; V was cut back by 1 base and J by 3 bases. Germline CDR1 and CDR2: SGDLS and YYNGEE. The CDR3 has 16 amino acids. The CDR3 DNA is TGTGCCAGCAGCGTAATGACTAGCGCAGGTACAGATACGCAGTATTTT. Translation: CASSVMTSAGTDTQYF.

This chain links TRBV28 with TRBJ1-2; possibly TRBD1 for D (6 bases). Germline V gives CDR1 MDHEN, CDR2 SYDVKM. V gave up 4 bases and J gave up 0 bases, with 15 bases separating them. The CDR3 has 16 residues. CDR3 amino acids: CASSSHHGQTNYGYTF. CDR3 nucleotides: TGTGCCAGCAGTTCACACCACGGACAGACTAACTATGGCTACACCTTC.

Details on this clone: Additional DNA sequences in this sample encode the identical CDR3. The chain uses TRBV27 and TRBJ2-1, with 10 bases that match TRBD2. CDR1 and CDR2 (germline): MNHEY, SMNVEV (reference sequence). The CDR3 is 13 amino acids. V shed 6 bases, J shed 5 bases, and the junction held 1 base outside the gene matches. The CDR3 is CASSLAGDNEQFF. For the CDR3, the DNA is TGTGCCAGCAGCCTAGCGGGAGACAATGAGCAGTTCTTC.

The table lists this clone with a few counts. The chain combines TRBV2 with TRBJ1-1, with D possibly TRBD1 on 6 matching bases. This CDR3 has 14 residues. The V gene lost 0 bases and the J gene lost 5 bases, with 10 bases spanning the gap. Germline assignment: CDR1 SNHLY and CDR2 FYNNEI. This chain's CDR3 is CASSEAQGWTEAFF. As DNA, the CDR3 is TGTGCCAGCAGTGAAGCGCAGGGGTGGACTGAAGCTTTCTTT.

This chain uses TRBV12-5 with TRBJ1-1; 7 bases are shared with TRBD1. This CDR3 contains 14 residues. The V and J ends lost 1 base and 6 bases, in that order; junction bases with no gene match: 5. Germline V gene lookup returns CDR1 LGHNT and CDR2 FRNRAP. CDR3 in DNA: TGTGCTAGTGGTTTGGCCCCAGGGGGTTCTGAAGCTTTCTTT. Amino acid sequence: CASGLAPGGSEAFF.

This chain's CDR3 is CASSENSGPNTGELFF. The CDR3 DNA sequence: TGTGCCAGCAGCGAGAATAGCGGACCGAACACCGGGGAGCTGTTTTTT. The V and J genes are TRBV2 and TRBJ2-2; D perhaps matches TRBD2 (6 bases). Trimming took off 6 bases at V and 0 bases at J, with 14 bases between the two ends. The CDR3 covers 16 residues. Per germline, CDR1 SNHLY and CDR2 FYNNEI.

The chain has TRBV5-1 and TRBJ2-1; D is undetermined. Germline lookup yields CDR1 SGHRS and CDR2 YFSETQ. V was cut by 2 bases and J by 0 bases, with 9 bases left in between. The CDR3 length is 15 residues. CDR3 nucleotides: TGCGCCAGCAGCTTTGCCCGCAGCTCCTACAATGAGCAGTTCTTC. It is translated as CASSFARSSYNEQFF.

The J gene is TRBJ1-5, the V gene TRBV27; tentatively, D is TRBD1 (5 bases). CDR3 length: 15 residues. Germline values: CDR1 MNHEY, CDR2 SMNVEV (reference sequence). Trimming shortened V by 4 bases and J by 7 bases, and 17 bases separated the two germline ends. The CDR3 DNA reads TGTGCCAGCAGTTCCGAACAATTTTGGGGCCAGCCCCAGCATTTT. Protein: CASSSEQFWGQPQHF.

J is TRBJ2-7 and V is TRBV19; the D gene is possibly TRBD2 (6 bases). The CDR3 contains 14 residues. The V end was cut by 5 bases, the J end by 7 bases, with 18 bases between. Germline V gives CDR1 LNHDA, CDR2 SQIVND (reference sequence). The DNA for the CDR3 is TGTGCCAGTAGTCCGCCCGGGAGCCCGGGAGAGCAGTACTTC. Protein product: CASSPPGSPGEQYF. The full variable domain, with the rest looked up from reference TRBV19 and TRBJ2-7, is DGGITQSPKYLFRKEGQNVTLSCEQNLNHDAMYWYRQDPGQGLRLIYYSQIVNDFQKGDIAEGYSVSREKKESFPLTVTSAQKNPTAFYLCASSPPGSPGEQYFGPGTRLTVT.

V usage is TRBV10-2 and J usage is TRBJ2-7, with D possibly being TRBD2 (5 bases). The V gene lost 3 bases and the J gene lost 0 bases, with 9 bases spanning the gap. The germline V gene has CDR1 WSHSY and CDR2 SAAADI. This CDR3 has 14 amino acids. The CDR3 DNA reads as TGCGCCAGCAGTGAAGGGAGAAGCTCCTACGAGCAGTACTTC. Its protein product is CASSEGRSSYEQYF.

The chain carries TRBV4-1 and TRBJ1-1; maybe TRBD1 (5 bases). From germline, CDR1 is MGHRA and CDR2 YSYEKL. Trimming removed 4 bases at V and 3 bases at J, with 12 bases between. There are 14 residues in the CDR3. The CDR3 sequence is CASSPGGWDTEAFF. CDR3 coding DNA: TGCGCCAGCAGCCCCGGGGGTTGGGACACTGAAGCTTTCTTT.

The V call is TRBV7-9, the J call TRBJ1-3, with D unresolved. Trimming stripped 11 bases from V and 2 bases from J, with 16 bases between. Germline V gene data show CDR1 as SEHNR and CDR2 as FQNEAQ (reference sequence). CDR3 length: 14 amino acids. CDR3 nucleotide sequence: TGTGCCTATAGTGGGAGGGTCGCTGGAAACACCATATATTTT. It is translated as CAYSGRVAGNTIYF. The variable domain in full, completed from reference TRBV7-9 and TRBJ1-3, reads DTGVSQNPRHKITKRGQNVTFRCDPISEHNRLYWYRQTLGQGPEFLTYFQNEAQLEKSRLLSDRFSAERPKGSFSTLEIQRTEQGDSAMYLCAYSGRVAGNTIYFGEGSWLTVV.

The chain joins TRBV4-1 to TRBJ1-5; TRBD1 might be the D (5 bases). The CDR3 has 15 amino acids. V was cut by 0 bases and J by 2 bases, with 8 bases left in between. CDR1 is MGHRA and CDR2 is YSYEKL in the germline V gene. CDR3 region: CASSQEGGGNQPQHF. CDR3 bases: TGCGCCAGCAGCCAAGAGGGGGGGGGCAATCAGCCCCAGCATTTT.

CDR3 in amino acids: CASSYTSGGMGEQFF. CDR3 bases: TGTGCCAGCAGTTACACTAGCGGGGGGATGGGTGAGCAGTTCTTC. The chain is built from TRBV6-5 and TRBJ2-1, with 12 bases fitting TRBD2. Per germline, CDR1 MNHEY and CDR2 SVGAGI. CDR3 length equals 15 residues. Losses at the gene ends were 2 bases for V and 9 bases for J; bases not matched to a gene: 5.

The rearrangement uses TRBV4-1 and TRBJ1-1; weak D call: TRBD1 (5 bases). The CDR3 loop spans 16 amino acids. V was trimmed by 3 bases and J by 1 base, leaving 15 bases between them. The germline V gene has CDR1 MGHRA and CDR2 YSYEKL. CDR3 DNA sequence: TGCGCCAGCAGCCAGCCCTGGGGCAGTCCGAACACTGAAGCTTTCTTT. This encodes CASSQPWGSPNTEAFF.

The rearrangement joins TRBV6-5 to TRBJ2-5; maybe TRBD2 (5 bases). CDR3 size: 14 residues. Between the trimmed V and J ends, which lost 6 bases and 1 base, there was a span of 12 bases. Germline V gene lookup returns CDR1 MNHEY and CDR2 SVGAGI. In nucleotides, the CDR3 is TGTGCCAGCAGCCAGCAAAGCGGCCAAGAGACCCAGTACTTC. This encodes CASSQQSGQETQYF.

Only one count was recorded for this clone. This chain links TRBV18 with TRBJ1-6; TRBD1 matches at 10 bases. The V gene end was trimmed by 3 bases and the J gene end by 7 bases; junction bases not matched to a gene: 3. The CDR3 loop spans 15 amino acids. CDR1 and CDR2 (germline): KGHSH, LQKENI. The CDR3 loop is CASSPGTGDNSPLHF. CDR3 DNA: TGTGCCAGCTCACCGGGGACAGGGGACAATTCACCCCTCCACTTT.

This clone was counted a single time. This chain connects TRBV7-8 to TRBJ2-3, with D tentatively TRBD2 (6 bases). Germline CDR1 is SGHVS and CDR2 is FQNEAQ. The germline V and J ends were trimmed by 2 bases and 6 bases, with 15 bases remaining between them. This CDR3 has 15 amino acids. CDR3 region: CASSLFRGTMDTQYF. In DNA, the CDR3 is TGTGCCAGCAGCTTATTTCGGGGGACGATGGATACGCAGTATTTT.

This chain links TRBV18 with TRBJ1-4, with D perhaps matching TRBD1 (5 bases). The CDR3 sequence is 15 residues long. Germline V gene data show CDR1 as KGHSH and CDR2 as LQKENI. V lost 4 bases to trimming and J lost 3 bases, with 12 bases between them. In DNA form, the CDR3 reads TGTGCCAGCTCACTCACCAGGGTCCCTAATGAAAAACTGTTTTTT. Protein: CASSLTRVPNEKLFF.

This chain connects TRBV6-4 to TRBJ1-6; D is possibly TRBD1 (5 bases). Germline-derived CDR1 and CDR2 are MRHNA and SNTAGT. This CDR3 is built from 18 residues. Trimming pared 4 bases from V and 5 bases from J, leaving 21 bases between. The CDR3 bases are TGTGCCAGCAGTGGCTGGCAGGGTTTTGACGGAAATAATTCACCCCTCCACTTT. Protein product: CASSGWQGFDGNNSPLHF.

This clone has a single count. The chain combines TRBV9 with TRBJ2-1; 7 nucleotides align to TRBD1. With 5 bases clipped from V and 3 bases from J, the junction kept 11 bases outside the gene matches. Germline loops: CDR1 SGDLS, CDR2 YYNGEE. The CDR3 contains 16 residues. CDR3 residues: CASSTDRVERYNEQFF. The CDR3, as DNA: TGTGCCAGCAGTACAGACAGGGTGGAACGCTACAATGAGCAGTTCTTC.

V and J are TRBV28 and TRBJ2-7, with 10 positions matching TRBD1. The J segment lost 2 bases and the V segment lost 7 bases, leaving 17 bases of the junction unmatched. This CDR3 is built from 18 residues. Per germline, CDR1 MDHEN and CDR2 SYDVKM. The CDR3 bases are TGTGCCAGCACGACCGGGACAGGGGACTACGATTACCCCTACGAGCAGTACTTC. Protein sequence: CASTTGTGDYDYPYEQYF.

A single count supports this clone. The chain combines TRBV11-2 with TRBJ1-5; D uncertain. CDR1 is SGHAT and CDR2 is FQNNGV in the germline V gene. The length of the CDR3 is 15 residues. With 4 bases removed from V and 3 bases from J, the gap between germline ends came to 13 bases. The CDR3 DNA reads as TGTGCCAGCAGCTGGTCCCCCGGGAACAATCAGCCCCAGCATTTT. It is translated as CASSWSPGNNQPQHF.

This chain uses TRBV2 with TRBJ1-2; 10 bases map to TRBD1. Trimming took 5 bases from V and 4 from J; bases not matched to a gene: 7. Germline V gene lookup returns CDR1 SNHLY and CDR2 FYNNEI. The CDR3 has 15 residues. In nucleotides, the CDR3 is TGTGCCAGCAGTCACCCTAGGACAGGGGGCTATGGCTACACCTTC. It is translated as CASSHPRTGGYGYTF.